This T cell receptor (beta chain) was recorded in a study of T cell changes during pregnancy in multiple sclerosis. The CDR3 has 15 residues. The ends lost 1 base at V and 1 base at J; junction bases unmatched: 3. Germline V gene lookup returns CDR1 LGHNA and CDR2 YSLEER. TCRdb keeps only in-frame clones here, not all; method: immunoSEQ multiplex PCR. The sample has about 47,000 clones, 93% seen once. This receptor was obtained from a female donor with multiple sclerosis, enrolled in a pregnancy study. The chain links TRBV4-3 to TRBJ2-5; TRBD2 matches 7 bases. The sequenced sample was peripheral blood, obtained in the second trimester of pregnancy. CDR3 residues: CASSQGTGGQETQYF. CDR3 coding DNA: TGCGCCAGCAGCCAAGGGACGGGAGGCCAAGAGACCCAGTACTTC.